This entry lists 32 T cell receptor beta chains sequenced from one sample in a study of blood T cell repertoires in COVID-19. Sequenced by immunoSEQ multiplex PCR; TCRdb stores in-frame clones only, minus some. The table records 250,000 to 300,000 clones, about 86% of them present only once. Input material: peripheral blood. The receptors derive from a woman between 55 and 75 years old with active or convalescent COVID-19.

The rearrangement uses TRBV29-1 and TRBJ2-5; 13 bases agree with TRBD2. V lost 4 bases, J lost 1 base, and 12 bases stayed unmatched. Germline V gene lookup returns CDR1 SQVTM and CDR2 ANQGSEA. This CDR3 has 18 amino acids. The chain's CDR3 is CSVVAGTSGASGQETQYF. CDR3 coding DNA: TGCAGCGTTGTAGCCGGGACTAGCGGGGCGTCAGGCCAAGAGACCCAGTACTTC.

This clone was found once. V is TRBV7-9 and J is TRBJ2-5; weak D call: TRBD1 (5 bases). Germline CDR1 reads SEHNR; CDR2 reads FQNEAQ (reference sequence). The CDR3 runs to 15 residues. The V end lost 5 bases, the J end lost 4 bases, and 17 bases lay between the germline ends. CDR3 sequence reads: CASSPQGSRGETQYF. The DNA for the CDR3 is TGTGCCAGCAGCCCCCAGGGCTCTAGGGGAGAGACCCAGTACTTC. The variable domain in full, completed from reference TRBV7-9 and TRBJ2-5, reads DTGVSQNPRHKITKRGQNVTFRCDPISEHNRLYWYRQTLGQGPEFLTYFQNEAQLEKSRLLSDRFSAERPKGSFSTLEIQRTEQGDSAMYLCASSPQGSRGETQYFGPGTRLLVL.

This rearrangement joins TRBV4-2 to TRBJ2-3; D might be TRBD2 (6 bases). V lost 4 bases and J 2 bases, leaving 10 bases between the germline ends. This CDR3 comprises 14 residues. Germline CDR1 reads LGHNA; CDR2 reads YNFKEQ. The chain's CDR3 is CASSRGEVTDTQYF. CDR3 bases: TGTGCCAGCAGCCGGGGGGAGGTCACAGATACGCAGTATTTT.

The chain employs TRBV5-4 and TRBJ1-2; 7 nucleotides line up with TRBD1. Germline loops: CDR1 SGHNT, CDR2 YYREEE (reference sequence). J was trimmed by 4 bases and V by 3 bases; bases with no gene match: 9. The CDR3 contains 15 residues. The CDR3 sequence: CASSSDNRGPYGYTF. As DNA, the CDR3 is TGTGCCAGCAGCTCTGACAACAGGGGCCCCTATGGCTACACCTTC.

The CDR3 region is CAISRRGIGSDTQYF. CDR3 nucleotides: TGTGCCATCAGTAGGCGAGGGATCGGATCAGATACGCAGTATTTT. The chain is built from TRBV10-3 and TRBJ2-3, with D perhaps TRBD2 (5 bases). V shed 5 bases and J shed 4 bases, with 16 bases lying between them. The germline CDR1 and CDR2 sequences are ENHRY and SYGVKD. This CDR3 region has 15 residues.

The gene calls are TRBV3-1 (or the pseudogene TRBV3-2) and TRBJ2-5, with 9 bases that match TRBD2. CDR1 and CDR2 from the germline V gene are LGHDT and YNNKEL (reference sequence). The CDR3 totals 14 residues. Trimming at V came to 0 bases and at J to 5 bases, leaving 1 base not matched to a gene. CDR3 in DNA: TGTGCCAGCAGCCAAGACGCGGGAGGGGAGACCCAGTACTTC. It encodes CASSQDAGGETQYF.

The chain joins TRBV19 to TRBJ2-5; 8 bases align to TRBD1. The J segment lost 1 base and the V segment lost 8 bases, leaving 3 bases of the junction unmatched. Germline V gene lookup returns CDR1 LNHDA and CDR2 SQIVND (reference sequence). The CDR3 is 13 residues long. In DNA, the CDR3 is TGTGCCAGTGCGGACAGGGCCCAAGAGACCCAGTACTTC. Its translation: CASADRAQETQYF. The variable domain in full, with the rest retrieved from reference TRBV19 and TRBJ2-5, is DGGITQSPKYLFRKEGQNVTLSCEQNLNHDAMYWYRQDPGQGLRLIYYSQIVNDFQKGDIAEGYSVSREKKESFPLTVTSAQKNPTAFYLCASADRAQETQYFGPGTRLLVL.

V gene TRBV4-3 combines with J gene TRBJ2-7; TRBD2 matches 7 bases. CDR3 length: 14 residues. Germline V CDR1 and CDR2: LGHNA, YSLEER. J lost 6 bases, V lost 0 bases, and 5 bases had no gene match. For the CDR3, the DNA is TGCGCCAGCAGCCAAGACGGGGGGACCCTCGAGCAGTACTTC. It is translated as CASSQDGGTLEQYF.

This clone was seen once. The chain employs TRBV4-2 and TRBJ1-2, with D perhaps matching TRBD1 (5 bases). The CDR3 contains 15 residues. Germline CDR1 LGHNA, CDR2 YNFKEQ. Trimming took off 0 bases at V and 4 bases at J, with 12 bases between the two ends. CDR3 nucleotides: TGTGCCAGCAGCCAAGATCTGAGCAGGGCCTATGGCTACACCTTC. Protein: CASSQDLSRAYGYTF.

Note on this clone: This CDR3 is also generated by other DNA sequences in the sample. The chain recombines TRBV19 with TRBJ2-5; D is perhaps TRBD2 (6 bases). Between the trimmed V and J ends, which lost 3 bases and 0 bases, there was a span of 11 bases. Germline CDR1 reads LNHDA; CDR2 reads SQIVND (reference sequence). The CDR3 totals 15 residues. The CDR3 DNA reads as TGTGCCAGTAGTATTTTTAGCGGCAACCAAGAGACCCAGTACTTC. It encodes CASSIFSGNQETQYF.

The rearrangement joins TRBV19 to TRBJ2-3; D may be TRBD2 (7 bases). The CDR3 has 15 amino acids. From germline, CDR1 is LNHDA and CDR2 SQIVND (reference sequence). The V and J ends lost 7 bases and 2 bases respectively, with 16 bases between them. The CDR3 is CASISRGATTDTQYF. As DNA, the CDR3 is TGTGCCAGTATCTCTCGGGGGGCCACCACAGATACGCAGTATTTT.

The J gene is TRBJ2-4, the V gene TRBV9, with 8 bases lining up with TRBD1. Germline trimming cut 4 bases from V and 6 bases from J; bases unmatched to any gene: 12. The germline V gene encodes CDR1 SGDLS and CDR2 YYNGEE. The CDR3 is 16 residues long. CDR3 amino acids: CASSLRTGSEGNIQYF. Here the CDR3 DNA reads TGTGCCAGCAGCTTACGGACAGGGTCTGAGGGAAACATTCAGTACTTC.

The rearrangement uses TRBV5-4 and TRBJ2-3, with TRBD2 matching over 7 bases. CDR1 SGHNT and CDR2 YYREEE come from the germline V gene (reference sequence). The junction had 5 bases not matched to a gene; V was cut back by 10 bases and J by 0 bases. This CDR3 is 13 amino acids long. This CDR3 reads CAASGRSTDTQYF. CDR3 nucleotides: TGTGCCGCTAGCGGACGGAGCACAGATACGCAGTATTTT.

V is TRBV7-2 and J is TRBJ1-5; maybe TRBD1 (6 bases). V shed 5 bases and J shed 5 bases, with 10 bases lying between them. The CDR3 runs to 13 residues. Per the germline V gene, CDR1 is SGHTA and CDR2 is FQGNSA. CDR3 DNA sequence: TGTGCCAGCAGCCCGACAGGAGATCAGCCCCAGCATTTT. Amino acids: CASSPTGDQPQHF. Full variable domain (outside the CDR3, taken from reference TRBV7-2 and TRBJ1-5): GAGVSQSPSNKVTEKGKDVELRCDPISGHTALYWYRQSLGQGLEFLIYFQGNSAPDKSGLPSDRFSAERTGGSVSTLTIQRTQQEDSAVYLCASSPTGDQPQHFGDGTRLSIL.

This CDR3 is CASSHSLAGTYEQYF. DNA of the CDR3: TGTGCCAGCAGCCACTCCCTAGCGGGGACCTACGAGCAGTACTTC. The chain combines TRBV12-1 with TRBJ2-7; TRBD2 is taken as the D call from the table, unchecked against the DNA. TRBV12-1 counts as a pseudogene. The CDR3 is 15 residues long.

This sequence joins TRBV7-3 and TRBJ2-1; D is unclear. Trimming stripped 5 bases from V and 0 bases from J, with 8 bases between. The CDR3 covers 14 residues. Germline values: CDR1 SGHTA, CDR2 FQGTGA. The CDR3 is CASSARNSYNEQFF. CDR3 nucleotides: TGTGCCAGCAGCGCGCGGAACTCCTACAATGAGCAGTTCTTC.

V is TRBV10-3 and J is TRBJ1-2, with no clear D. The CDR3 has 13 residues. The V gene's germline CDR1 is ENHRY and CDR2 SYGVKD. Trimming removed 0 bases at V and 6 bases at J, with 8 bases between. The CDR3 DNA follows: TGTGCCATCAGTGAGTCGGCCAACGATGGCTACACCTTC. This sequence encodes CAISESANDGYTF.

The rearrangement links TRBV30 to TRBJ1-5; TRBD1 might be the D (6 bases). Germline-derived CDR1 and CDR2 are GTSNPN and SVGIG (reference sequence). The germline V and J ends were trimmed by 5 bases and 1 base, with 6 bases remaining between them. The CDR3 totals 12 residues. CDR3 nucleotides: TGTGCCTGGGGGACAAGCAATCAGCCCCAGCATTTT. Translation gives CAWGTSNQPQHF.

This chain uses TRBV7-9 with TRBJ1-1; 9 nucleotides align to TRBD1. J gave up 9 bases and V 4 bases, and 21 bases lay outside the gene matches. Germline V gene sequence: CDR1 SEHNR, CDR2 FQNEAQ (reference sequence). This CDR3 is built from 18 residues. The DNA of the CDR3 is TGTGCCAGCAGCTCCCCGCTCCTCCGGGACAGGGTCCTCCATCAAGCTTTCTTT. This codes for CASSSPLLRDRVLHQAFF.

V gene TRBV6-5 combines with J gene TRBJ2-7; 7 bases are a match to TRBD1. With V trimmed by 5 bases and J by 4 bases, 11 bases remained unmatched. Germline V CDR1 and CDR2: MNHEY, SVGAGI. This CDR3 spans 15 amino acids. The CDR3 nucleotides read TGTGCCAGCAGTACCCGACAGGGAACTCGATACGAGCAGTACTTC. Protein sequence: CASSTRQGTRYEQYF.

The chain combines TRBV3-1 (or the pseudogene TRBV3-2) with TRBJ2-7; 10 bases are a match to TRBD2. The V gene end was trimmed by 1 base and the J gene end by 7 bases; junction bases not matched to a gene: 7. There are 15 residues in the CDR3. CDR1 and CDR2 from the germline V gene are LGHDT and YNNKEL (reference sequence). CDR3 residues: CASSQVAAGGLEQYF. The CDR3 DNA sequence: TGTGCCAGCAGCCAAGTGGCAGCGGGGGGGCTTGAGCAGTACTTC.

This chain links TRBV6-5 with TRBJ2-7; D possibly corresponds to TRBD1 (5 bases). Germline CDR1 reads MNHEY; CDR2 reads SVGAGI. Trimming removed 4 bases at V and 3 bases at J, with 16 bases between. The CDR3 consists of 15 residues. The CDR3 DNA reads as TGTGCCAGCAGTTCGACAGTAGGCACCCTCTACGAGCAGTACTTC. It translates to CASSSTVGTLYEQYF.

V usage is TRBV9 and J usage is TRBJ2-5; tentatively, D is TRBD2 (7 bases). The germline V and J ends were trimmed by 4 bases and 2 bases, with 18 bases remaining between them. Germline V gene data show CDR1 as SGDLS and CDR2 as YYNGEE. The CDR3 loop spans 16 amino acids. CDR3 loop: CASSYGGGPTQETQYF. The CDR3 coding sequence is TGTGCCAGCAGCTATGGGGGGGGCCCCACACAAGAGACCCAGTACTTC.

This chain connects TRBV29-1 to TRBJ1-1; the match to TRBD1 covers 7 bases. The V segment lost 6 bases and the J segment 11 bases; nucleotides outside the gene matches: 15. Germline values: CDR1 SQVTM, CDR2 ANQGSEA. There are 13 residues in the CDR3. CDR3 region: CSVAGTDQPGAFF. CDR3 nucleotide sequence: TGCAGCGTAGCAGGGACAGATCAGCCGGGTGCTTTCTTT.

This chain links TRBV29-1 with TRBJ1-2; D is possibly TRBD1 (6 bases). The germline CDR1 and CDR2 sequences are SQVTM and ANQGSEA. V was trimmed by 3 bases and J by 13 bases, leaving 24 bases between them. The CDR3 has 14 residues. CDR3 sequence: CSVDLRTGTTVGTF. DNA of the CDR3: TGCAGCGTTGACCTTCGAACCGGGACAACGGTCGGCACCTTC. Variable domain in full (rest from reference TRBV29-1 and TRBJ1-2): SAVISQKPSRDICQRGTSLTIQCQVDSQVTMMFWYRQQPGQSLTLIATANQGSEATYESGFVIDKFPISRPNLTFSTLTVSNMSPEDSSIYLCSVDLRTGTTVGTFGSGTRLTVV.

This sequence joins TRBV28 and TRBJ1-2; 8 bases are shared with TRBD1. This CDR3 region has 17 residues. Germline CDR1 and CDR2: MDHEN and SYDVKM. V lost 2 bases, J lost 3 bases, and 11 bases stayed unmatched. The CDR3 bases are TGTGCCAGCAGTTTAGTTTCAATTGTGGGACAGGACTATGGCTACACCTTC. Residues: CASSLVSIVGQDYGYTF.

This clone was seen once. The CDR3 spells CASSGTGTENSPLHF. As DNA, the CDR3 is TGTGCCAGCAGCGGAACCGGGACAGAGAATTCACCCCTCCACTTT. The V and J genes are TRBV9 and TRBJ1-6; 7 positions match TRBD1. CDR3 size: 15 residues. The germline gives CDR1 SGDLS, CDR2 YYNGEE. V trimming: 3 bases; J trimming: 7 bases; junction bases outside the gene matches: 7.

The chain joins TRBV7-9 to TRBJ2-1, with D tentatively TRBD2 (5 bases). In germline, CDR1 is SEHNR, CDR2 FQNEAQ (reference sequence). The CDR3 loop spans 13 amino acids. With 7 bases removed from V and 8 bases from J, the gap between germline ends came to 15 bases. CDR3 amino acids: CASNNARAHEQFF. The CDR3 region has the DNA TGTGCCAGCAACAATGCGCGGGCCCATGAGCAGTTCTTC.

This clone showed up just once. The J gene is TRBJ2-7, the V gene TRBV27; 9 positions match TRBD1. Germline V gives CDR1 MNHEY, CDR2 SMNVEV (reference sequence). The trim removed 3 bases at V and 0 bases at J, leaving 6 bases unmatched. The CDR3 totals 16 residues. The CDR3 sequence is CASSLTDRGSSYEQYF. Written as DNA, the CDR3 is TGTGCCAGCAGTTTGACCGACAGGGGGTCCTCCTACGAGCAGTACTTC.

The gene calls are TRBV7-3 and TRBJ2-1; D unclear. The V gene's germline CDR1 is SGHTA and CDR2 FQGTGA. This CDR3 comprises 15 residues. Trimming shortened V by 4 bases and J by 4 bases, and 14 bases separated the two germline ends. CDR3 sequence: CASSSRHSLYNEQFF. As DNA, the CDR3 is TGTGCCAGCAGCTCCCGCCATTCACTTTACAATGAGCAGTTCTTC.

The chain employs TRBV12-3 or TRBV12-4 and TRBJ2-5; maybe TRBD2 (5 bases). Trimming pared 6 bases from V and 2 bases from J, leaving 10 bases between. The CDR3 runs to 13 residues. In DNA, the CDR3 is TGTGCCAGCAGGACTACGGGACAAGAGACCCAGTACTTC. This encodes CASRTTGQETQYF.

The genes are TRBV27 and TRBJ1-1; TRBD1 agrees at 8 bases. CDR3 size: 14 residues. Germline CDR1 MNHEY, CDR2 SMNVEV (reference sequence). Trimming at V came to 8 bases and at J to 2 bases, leaving 7 bases not matched to a gene. CDR3 sequence (DNA): TGTGCCAGCTATGGACAGGGCGTAAACACTGAAGCTTTCTTT. Translated, it gives CASYGQGVNTEAFF.